A selection of T cell receptor beta chains follows, all from one sample in a study of cytomegalovirus exposure and HLA in healthy donors. The protocol was immunoSEQ multiplex PCR, while the TCRdb copy is restricted to in-frame clones and leaves out a portion. The sample lists 90,000 to 120,000 clones, about 80% occurring once. Sequencing was carried out using PBMCs. All receptors derive from a man in his thirties or forties in good health and CMV-seronegative. The CDR3 runs from the conserved cysteine through the conserved F or W. A D gene is named only where the DNA matches it firmly. Not all rows give a size; the values are once, few, many and, for expanded clones, a class.

clone size | D gene | J gene | V gene | CDR3 protein | CDR3 DNA
NA | TRBD1 | TRBJ2-5 | TRBV5-6 | CASSLVGQQETQYF | TGTGCCAGCAGCTTGGTGGGACAGCAAGAGACCCAGTACTTC
NA | NA | TRBJ1-6 | TRBV7-9 | CASRSPGDHSPLHF | TGTGCCAGCAGGTCGCCAGGGGATCATTCACCCCTCCACTTT
NA | NA | TRBJ1-3 | TRBV28 | CASSFSDSYSGNTIYF | TGTGCCAGCAGTTTCAGCGACAGCTACTCTGGAAACACCATATATTTT
NA | NA | TRBJ1-1 | TRBV29-1 | CSVHRGNTEAFF | TGCAGCGTTCATCGGGGAAACACTGAAGCTTTCTTT
NA | NA | TRBJ2-5 | TRBV12-5 | CASVGGQETQYF | TGTGCTAGTGTCGGAGGCCAAGAGACCCAGTACTTC
NA | NA | TRBJ1-4 | TRBV7-8 | CASSLGLQALEKLFF | TGTGCCAGCAGCTTAGGTCTGCAGGCTCTGGAAAAACTGTTTTTT
NA | NA | TRBJ2-7 | TRBV7-9 | CASSLASGNPEQYF | TGTGCCAGCAGCTTAGCTTCAGGAAATCCCGAGCAGTACTTC
few | NA | TRBJ1-3 | TRBV28 | CASSPTGSGNTIYF | TGTGCCAGCAGCCCGACGGGCTCTGGAAACACCATATATTTT
NA | TRBD1 | TRBJ2-2 | TRBV6-6 | CASSYGQGGAGELFF | TGTGCCAGCAGCTACGGACAGGGGGGGGCCGGGGAGCTGTTTTTT
NA | TRBD2 | TRBJ2-5 | TRBV4-1 | CASSLAGGIQETQYF | TGCGCCAGCAGCCTAGCGGGGGGGATCCAAGAGACCCAGTACTTC
NA | TRBD1 | TRBJ1-2 | TRBV6-5 | CASRTGQLNYGYTF | TGTGCCAGCAGGACGGGACAGCTTAACTATGGCTACACCTTC
NA | TRBD2 | TRBJ2-3 | TRBV27 | CASSQTSGGTDTQYF | TGTGCCAGCAGTCAAACTAGCGGGGGCACAGATACGCAGTATTTT
few | TRBD1 | TRBJ2-2 | TRBV27 | CASSSGTAFTGELFF | TGTGCCAGCAGTTCCGGGACAGCGTTTACCGGGGAGCTGTTTTTT
NA | NA | TRBJ2-7 | TRBV7-2 | CASSLGQLTYEQYF | TGTGCCAGCAGCCTTGGACAGCTGACCTACGAGCAGTACTTC
NA | TRBD1 | TRBJ1-2 | TRBV6-1 | CASRVTGVNYGYTF | TGTGCCAGCAGGGTAACAGGGGTAAACTATGGCTACACCTTC
NA | TRBD1 | TRBJ2-2 | TRBV10-3 | CAISERTGDTGELFF | TGTGCCATCAGTGAGAGGACAGGGGACACCGGGGAGCTGTTTTTT
NA | TRBD2 | TRBJ2-7 | TRBV7-2 | CANSPTLRTSGRREQYF | TGTGCCAACAGCCCCACCCTCAGGACTAGCGGGAGGCGCGAGCAGTACTTC
once | TRBD2 | TRBJ2-7 | TRBV10-3 | CAISAPTSGGLPAYEQYF | TGTGCCATCAGTGCCCCAACTAGCGGGGGGCTCCCAGCCTACGAGCAGTACTTC
NA | NA | TRBJ1-2 | TRBV15 | CATSLGHVGYTF | TGTGCCACCAGTCTCGGACATGTAGGCTACACCTTC
NA | TRBD1 | TRBJ2-2 | TRBV11-3 | CASSAGTGFTGELFF | TGTGCCAGCAGCGCGGGGACAGGGTTCACCGGGGAGCTGTTTTTT
NA | TRBD2 | TRBJ2-3 | TRBV6-1 | CATQRLAGSTDTQYF | TGTGCCACCCAGAGGCTAGCGGGCAGCACAGATACGCAGTATTTT
few | NA | TRBJ2-2 | TRBV27 | CASSFGRAMGGELFF | TGTGCCAGCAGTTTTGGCAGGGCGATGGGCGGGGAGCTGTTTTTT
NA | NA | TRBJ1-3 | TRBV10-2 | CASSESTASGNTIYF | TGCGCCAGCAGTGAGTCGACAGCCTCTGGAAACACCATATATTTT
once | NA | TRBJ2-1 | TRBV9 | CASSVGVGVPSSYNEQFF | TGTGCCAGCAGCGTAGGGGTAGGAGTCCCAAGCTCCTACAATGAGCAGTTCTTC
NA | TRBD2 | TRBJ2-7 | TRBV29-1 | CSVEGGGEQYF | TGCAGCGTTGAAGGGGGAGGGGAGCAGTACTTC
NA | TRBD2 | TRBJ2-1 | TRBV7-3 | CASSLSGTSGGNEQFF | TGTGCCAGCAGCTTATCCGGGACTAGCGGGGGCAATGAGCAGTTCTTC
few | NA | TRBJ2-3 | TRBV12-2 | CASRLGSPGLSGTDTQYF | TGTGCAAGTCGCTTAGGGTCTCCAGGGTTAAGCGGCACAGATACGCAGTATTTT
few | TRBD1 | TRBJ2-5 | TRBV5-8 | CAGSAGTGGQETQYF | TGTGCCGGATCGGCTGGGACAGGGGGTCAAGAGACCCAGTACTTC
NA | NA | TRBJ2-5 | TRBV29-1 | CSVNRDPTSWETQYF | TGCAGCGTTAACCGGGATCCAACATCGTGGGAGACCCAGTACTTC
NA | TRBD1 | TRBJ1-1 | TRBV11-2 | CASSFALPGQGSNTEAFF | TGTGCCAGCAGCTTCGCACTACCGGGACAGGGAAGTAACACTGAAGCTTTCTTT
NA | TRBD1 | TRBJ1-5 | TRBV5-1 | CASSLAGRGQGQPQHF | TGCGCCAGCAGCTTGGCCGGTAGGGGGCAAGGTCAGCCCCAGCATTTT
NA | NA | TRBJ1-6 | TRBV30 | CAWTFSRAMGSPLHF | TGTGCCTGGACCTTTTCCAGGGCGATGGGGTCACCCCTCCACTTT
NA | TRBD2 | TRBJ2-3 | TRBV7-2 | CASSLRRGAGDTQYF | TGTGCCAGCAGCTTACGGCGGGGGGCGGGAGATACGCAGTATTTT
NA | TRBD1 | TRBJ1-1 | TRBV29-1 | CSVFQGVGTEAFF | TGCAGCGTGTTCCAGGGGGTAGGCACTGAAGCTTTCTTT
NA | TRBD1 | TRBJ1-4 | TRBV5-1 | CASSQGADEKLFF | TGCGCCAGCAGCCAGGGGGCAGATGAAAAACTGTTTTTT
NA | TRBD2 | TRBJ2-5 | TRBV10-3 | CAIQGRSGGEETQYF | TGTGCCATCCAAGGCCGATCGGGGGGTGAAGAGACCCAGTACTTC
NA | NA | TRBJ1-5 | TRBV5-6 | CASSLSSRADQPQHF | TGTGCCAGCAGCTTGTCCTCCAGGGCGGATCAGCCCCAGCATTTT
NA | TRBD1 | TRBJ1-5 | TRBV28 | CASRQGAGYSNQPQHF | TGTGCCAGCCGACAGGGGGCGGGATATAGCAATCAGCCCCAGCATTTT
few | NA | TRBJ2-7 | TRBV28 | CASSYGLGRYEQYF | TGTGCCAGCAGTTACGGCCTAGGAAGGTACGAGCAGTACTTC
few | NA | TRBJ1-5 | TRBV10-3 | CAISAGSDQPQHF | TGTGCCATCAGTGCAGGGTCTGATCAGCCCCAGCATTTT
NA | NA | TRBJ2-1 | TRBV5-1 | CASSLAESYNEQFF | TGCGCCAGCAGCTTGGCGGAGTCCTACAATGAGCAGTTCTTC
NA | TRBD1 | TRBJ1-1 | TRBV4-1 | CASSPIMDYRGLGTEAFF | TGCGCCAGCAGCCCTATAATGGACTACAGGGGCCTCGGCACTGAAGCTTTCTTT
NA | TRBD2 | TRBJ2-1 | TRBV19 | CASGGSSGGYNEQFF | TGTGCCAGTGGGGGTTCTAGCGGTGGGTACAATGAGCAGTTCTTC
NA | NA | TRBJ2-1 | TRBV7-7 | CASSLAAGVGNEQFF | TGTGCCAGCAGCTTAGCGGCAGGGGTGGGGAATGAGCAGTTCTTC
NA | TRBD2 | TRBJ2-7 | TRBV25-1 | CASSEGLAGPYEQYF | TGTGCCAGCAGTGAAGGTTTAGCGGGGCCATACGAGCAGTACTTC
few | NA | TRBJ2-7 | TRBV4-2 | CASSQVGTSSSYEQYF | TGTGCCAGCAGCCAGGTTGGGACTTCCAGCTCCTACGAGCAGTACTTC
NA | NA | TRBJ1-6 | TRBV5-1 | CASSPGQHNSPLHF | TGCGCCAGCAGCCCTGGACAGCATAATTCACCCCTCCACTTT
NA | NA | TRBJ2-2 | TRBV7-9 | CASSLAGGRGRNTGELFF | TGTGCCAGCAGCTTAGCCGGAGGGCGGGGACGGAACACCGGGGAGCTGTTTTTT
NA | NA | TRBJ2-2 | TRBV5-5 | CASSFLTGELFF | TGTGCCAGCAGCTTTCTGACCGGGGAGCTGTTTTTT
NA | TRBD1 | TRBJ2-7 | TRBV2 | CASRDPGQGAYEQYF | TGTGCCAGCAGGGATCCGGGACAGGGGGCGTACGAGCAGTACTTC
NA | TRBD1 | TRBJ2-7 | TRBV14 | CASSQGQGIYEQYF | TGTGCCAGCAGCCAAGGACAGGGTATCTACGAGCAGTACTTC
NA | TRBD1 | TRBJ2-2 | TRBV10-3 | CAISPWQGASTGELFF | TGTGCCATCAGTCCGTGGCAGGGGGCGTCCACCGGGGAGCTGTTTTTT
NA | NA | TRBJ1-4 | TRBV29-1 | CSVMSREKLFF | TGCAGCGTTATGTCCCGGGAAAAACTGTTTTTT
NA | NA | TRBJ2-1 | TRBV4-2 | CASSPATESYNEQFF | TGTGCCAGCAGCCCTGCGACAGAATCCTACAATGAGCAGTTCTTC